The 10 T cell receptor beta chains below all came from one sample that was sequenced in a study of patients and donors after allogeneic stem cell transplantation. TCRdb processed the RT-PCR reads anew with MiXCR; each CDR3 protein has one entry. This table holds about a million distinct CDR3 sequences, approximately 19% found once. The material sequenced was blood, either unsorted or a sorted T cell fraction (not recorded which). Receptors were obtained from a human donor who was either an allogeneic HSCT recipient or a stem cell or donor lymphocyte infusion donor (not recorded which). It is not recorded whose cells these are; they may come from a transplant donor.

This clonotype was counted a few times. The rearrangement joins TRBV20-1 to TRBJ2-7; D remains unclear. Germline CDR1 and CDR2: DFQATT and SNEGSKA (reference sequence). Trimming left V 0 bases short and J 3 bases short, with 12 bases between. The CDR3 contains 14 residues. The CDR3 protein is CSARDPGRVYEQYF. The CDR3 DNA is TGCAGTGCTAGAGATCCGGGCAGAGTCTACGAGCAGTACTTC.

This clonotype was counted between two and nine times. V gene TRBV12-3 or TRBV12-4 combines with J gene TRBJ2-6; no reliable D call. This CDR3 comprises 14 residues. V lost 6 bases, J lost 3 bases, and 9 bases lay in between. The CDR3 reads CASRPNNGANVLTF. The CDR3 bases are TGTGCCAGCAGACCTAACAATGGGGCCAACGTCCTGACTTTC.

The V call is TRBV29-1, the J call TRBJ2-7; no reliable D call. Germline loops: CDR1 SQVTM, CDR2 ANQGSEA. Trimming cost V 6 bases and J 3 bases, with 15 bases left between them. The CDR3 has 13 amino acids. The CDR3 spells CSVKAGANYEQYF. CDR3 DNA sequence: TGCAGCGTGAAGGCAGGCGCGAACTACGAGCAGTACTTC.

The chain has TRBV20-1 and TRBJ1-2; D not certain. Germline CDR1 reads DFQATT; CDR2 reads SNEGSKA (reference sequence). V gave up 3 bases and J gave up 2 bases, with 16 bases separating them. The CDR3 consists of 15 residues. CDR3 coding DNA: TGCAGTGCTAGGCTCTTAATAGACGGGAACTATGGCTACACCTTC. Its protein product is CSARLLIDGNYGYTF.

There are a few counts of this clonotype. This chain links TRBV19 with TRBJ1-2, with D tentatively TRBD1 (5 bases). The V end was cut by 3 bases, the J end by 3 bases, with 11 bases between. The CDR3 is 14 residues long. Germline V gene lookup returns CDR1 LNHDA and CDR2 SQIVND (reference sequence). CDR3 sequence reads: CASSIERGDYGYTF. The DNA for the CDR3 is TGTGCCAGTAGTATTGAGAGGGGAGACTATGGCTACACCTTC.

This clonotype has more than one count but fewer than ten. The V call is TRBV5-1, the J call TRBJ1-5; the D is unclear. The CDR3 totals 15 residues. Germline CDR1 reads SGHRS; CDR2 reads YFSETQ. V dropped 1 base and J dropped 0 bases, with 8 bases sitting between them. CDR3 in amino acids: CASSLKPGSNQPQHF. The CDR3 DNA reads TGCGCCAGCAGCTTGAAGCCAGGTAGCAATCAGCCCCAGCATTTT.

The chain carries TRBV2 and TRBJ2-1; 11 bases map to TRBD2. V lost 6 bases, J lost 10 bases, and 11 bases stayed unmatched. Germline CDR1 reads SNHLY; CDR2 reads FYNNEI. CDR3 length: 15 amino acids. The CDR3 DNA sequence: TGTGCCAGCAGGGGAACTAGCGGGAGAGGGGGGGAGCAGTTCTTC. The encoded protein is CASRGTSGRGGEQFF.

The CDR3 protein is CASSLARWVVDTQYF. The CDR3 nucleotides read TGTGCCAGCAGCTTAGCGCGGTGGGTTGTCGATACGCAGTATTTT. The genes are TRBV7-8 and TRBJ2-3, with D hard to call. Germline V gene sequence: CDR1 SGHVS, CDR2 FQNEAQ. V lost 0 bases, J lost 6 bases, and 13 bases lay in between. This CDR3 region has 15 residues.

This chain uses TRBV5-1 with TRBJ2-7, with D perhaps being TRBD1 or TRBD2 (5 bases each). V dropped 5 bases and J dropped 5 bases, with 11 bases sitting between them. Germline V gives CDR1 SGHRS, CDR2 YFSETQ. The length of the CDR3 is 12 residues. The CDR3 bases are TGCGCCAGCAGTCCTATGGGACACGAGCAGTACTTC. Translation gives CASSPMGHEQYF. The full variable domain, in which reference TRBV5-1 and TRBJ2-7 provide the parts outside the CDR3, is KAGVTQTPRYLIKTRGQQVTLSCSPISGHRSVSWYQQTPGQGLQFLFEYFSETQRNKGNFPGRFSGRQFSNSRSEMNVSTLELGDSALYLCASSPMGHEQYFGPGTRLTVT.

This clonotype was counted at least ten times. V usage is TRBV5-1 and J usage is TRBJ2-7; 9 bases line up with TRBD1. This CDR3 is built from 16 residues. Germline CDR1 reads SGHRS; CDR2 reads YFSETQ. After removal of 3 bases from V and 3 bases from J, the junction contained 10 bases not matched to a gene. The CDR3 DNA reads TGCGCCAGCAGCTCGGGGGACAGGGCTAAGAGCTACGAGCAGTACTTC. Amino acid sequence: CASSSGDRAKSYEQYF.